The rows below give T cell receptor beta chains drawn from one sample of a study of CD8 T cells in Susac syndrome. One entry per CDR3 protein results from TCRdb running MiXCR on the immunoSEQ multiplex PCR reads. The data show some 150,000 distinct CDR3 sequences, roughly 94% seen once. The specimen sequenced was CD4+ T cells from PBMCs. The source of these receptors is a human donor in good health. The CDR3 runs from the conserved cysteine through the conserved F or W. The D gene is left open where the match is weak. Clone sizes are given selectively: once, few, many, or a class where the clone is expanded.

clone size	V gene	D gene	J gene	CDR3 protein	CDR3 DNA
NA	TRBV10-2	TRBD1	TRBJ1-1	CASSESYRGDTEAFF	TGCGCCAGCAGTGAGTCCTACAGGGGGGACACTGAAGCTTTCTTT
NA	TRBV20-1	TRBD2	TRBJ2-3	CSAREGLASTDTQYF	TGCAGTGCTAGAGAGGGACTAGCGAGCACAGATACGCAGTATTTT
once	TRBV24-1	TRBD2	TRBJ2-1	CATSASGRRYEQFF	TGTGCCACCAGTGCCAGCGGGAGAAGGTATGAGCAGTTCTTC
NA	TRBV12-3/TRBV12-4	TRBD2	TRBJ2-7	CASSLIAGGPYEQYF	TGTGCCAGCAGCCTCATAGCGGGAGGGCCCTACGAGCAGTACTTC
NA	TRBV7-9	NA	TRBJ1-2	CASSSGAHYGYTF	TGTGCCAGCAGCTCGGGGGCCCACTATGGCTACACCTTC
NA	TRBV5-1	NA	TRBJ2-2	CASSLEEGATGELFF	TGCGCCAGCAGCTTGGAGGAGGGGGCCACCGGGGAGCTGTTTTTT
NA	TRBV6-5	NA	TRBJ2-3	CASSYGGPTDTQYF	TGTGCCAGCAGTTACGGGGGGCCCACAGATACGCAGTATTTT
NA	TRBV7-6	NA	TRBJ2-7	CASSSDRGGEQYF	TGTGCCAGCAGCTCCGATAGGGGGGGAGAGCAGTACTTC
NA	TRBV3-1	NA	TRBJ1-1	CASARTQAEAFF	TGTGCCAGCGCGCGAACCCAAGCCGAAGCTTTCTTT
NA	TRBV4-1	NA	TRBJ1-5	CASSQGGSKDRRPGSNQPQHF	TGCGCCAGCAGCCAAGGGGGATCTAAAGACCGACGACCGGGAAGCAATCAGCCCCAGCATTTT
NA	TRBV5-6	TRBD1	TRBJ2-3	CASSLRTGSTDTQYF	TGTGCCAGCAGCTTAAGGACAGGGAGCACAGATACGCAGTATTTT
NA	TRBV20-1	NA	TRBJ2-1	CSARDAVTPYNEQFF	TGCAGTGCTAGAGATGCGGTTACCCCCTACAATGAGCAGTTCTTC
NA	TRBV20-1	TRBD1	TRBJ2-3	CSALDRGRIDTQYF	TGCAGTGCTTTGGACAGGGGGCGCATAGATACGCAGTATTTT
NA	TRBV9	NA	TRBJ1-1	CASSVVGENTEAFF	TGTGCCAGCAGCGTAGTAGGGGAGAACACTGAAGCTTTCTTT
NA	TRBV20-1	NA	TRBJ2-3	CSAFRPGSGTDTQYF	TGCAGTGCGTTCCGACCGGGTTCGGGCACAGATACGCAGTATTTT
NA	TRBV3-1	NA	TRBJ2-7	CASGAGTSSYEQYF	TGTGCCAGCGGGGCCGGGACAAGCTCCTACGAGCAGTACTTC
NA	TRBV7-8	NA	TRBJ2-6	CASSLRGRNSGANVLTF	TGTGCCAGCAGCTTACGAGGCCGGAACTCTGGGGCCAACGTCCTGACTTTC
NA	TRBV9	TRBD1	TRBJ1-2	CASRETGGDRYGYTF	TGTGCCAGCAGAGAGACAGGGGGCGACCGGTATGGCTACACCTTC
NA	TRBV20-1	TRBD1	TRBJ2-5	CSARPGQGQETQYF	TGCAGTGCTAGACCGGGACAGGGACAAGAGACCCAGTACTTC
NA	TRBV20-1	NA	TRBJ2-3	CSAAPRGGATPDTQYF	TGCAGTGCTGCCCCCAGGGGGGGAGCTACCCCAGATACGCAGTATTTT
once	TRBV5-1	NA	TRBJ1-2	CASSLGGTYGSYGYTF	TGCGCCAGCAGTTTGGGCGGGACATATGGGAGCTATGGCTACACCTTC
NA	TRBV3-1	NA	TRBJ2-1	CASSLQRASDYNEQFF	TGTGCCAGCAGCCTACAAAGGGCTAGCGACTACAATGAGCAGTTCTTC
NA	TRBV25-1	NA	TRBJ1-2	CASSEPGDNYGYTF	TGTGCCAGCAGTGAACCCGGGGACAACTATGGCTACACCTTC
NA	TRBV12-3/TRBV12-4	NA	TRBJ2-1	CASMRESSYNEQFF	TGTGCCAGCATGAGGGAAAGCTCCTACAATGAGCAGTTCTTC
NA	TRBV2	TRBD2	TRBJ2-5	CASSVLAGEETQYF	TGTGCCAGCAGTGTACTAGCGGGAGAAGAGACCCAGTACTTC
NA	TRBV28	NA	TRBJ2-2	CASSLLGGQNTGELFF	TGTGCCAGCAGTTTACTCGGGGGGCAGAACACCGGGGAGCTGTTTTTT
NA	TRBV20-1	TRBD1	TRBJ1-2	CSAKDRGYGYTF	TGCAGTGCTAAAGACAGGGGCTATGGCTACACCTTC
NA	TRBV27	TRBD1	TRBJ2-1	CASSLGQIYNEQFF	TGTGCCAGCAGTTTGGGACAGATCTACAATGAGCAGTTCTTC
NA	TRBV27	TRBD2	TRBJ2-1	CASSFRTRSNEQFF	TGTGCCAGCAGTTTCCGGACTAGAAGCAATGAGCAGTTCTTC
NA	TRBV11-2	NA	TRBJ1-5	CASSLDLTRNQPQHF	TGTGCCAGCAGCTTAGATTTGACACGCAATCAGCCCCAGCATTTT
NA	TRBV7-2	TRBD1	TRBJ1-2	CASSRRDRVDGYTF	TGTGCCAGCAGCCGCCGGGACAGGGTGGATGGCTACACCTTC
NA	TRBV19	NA	TRBJ1-2	CASSIRRDRTIYGYTF	TGTGCCAGTAGTATTCGGCGGGACCGAACCATTTATGGCTACACCTTC
NA	TRBV25-1	NA	TRBJ1-4	CASNSNGVEKLFF	TGTGCCAGCAACAGCAATGGGGTTGAAAAACTGTTTTTT
NA	TRBV2	TRBD1	TRBJ2-7	CASTPDRDDEQYF	TGTGCCAGCACCCCCGACAGGGATGACGAGCAGTACTTC
NA	TRBV30	NA	TRBJ1-6	CAWRPIRSSYNSPLHF	TGTGCCTGGAGGCCGATTAGGAGCTCCTATAATTCACCCCTCCACTTT
NA	TRBV7-9	NA	TRBJ1-2	CASSFGELSPGYTF	TGTGCCAGCAGCTTCGGGGAACTCTCCCCTGGCTACACCTTC
NA	TRBV7-2	NA	TRBJ2-1	CASSPAGTSYNEQFF	TGTGCCAGCAGCCCCGCGGGGACCTCCTACAATGAGCAGTTCTTC
NA	TRBV12-3/TRBV12-4	TRBD2	TRBJ2-1	CAISGISYNEQFF	TGTGCCATTAGCGGGATCTCCTACAATGAGCAGTTCTTC
NA	TRBV12-3/TRBV12-4	NA	TRBJ1-3	CASSSTGSGNTIYF	TGTGCCAGCAGTTCCACAGGCTCTGGAAACACCATATATTTT
NA	TRBV12-3/TRBV12-4	TRBD1	TRBJ1-2	CASVAGTGGTLGYTF	TGTGCCAGCGTAGCCGGGACAGGGGGGACCCTAGGCTACACCTTC
NA	TRBV28	NA	TRBJ2-4	CASSVVRGLGNIQYF	TGTGCCAGCAGTGTGGTGCGGGGCCTGGGGAACATTCAGTACTTC
once	TRBV29-1	NA	TRBJ1-5	CSVDGGDGQPQHF	TGCAGCGTTGATGGAGGGGACGGGCAGCCCCAGCATTTT
NA	TRBV4-2	TRBD1	TRBJ2-7	CASSAAGTAYEQYF	TGTGCCAGCAGCGCGGCCGGGACAGCTTACGAGCAGTACTTC
NA	TRBV18	NA	TRBJ2-5	CASSLGDGETQYF	TGTGCCAGCTCCCTAGGCGACGGGGAGACCCAGTACTTC
NA	TRBV5-6	NA	TRBJ2-4	CASSQPGQNIQYF	TGTGCCAGCAGCCAACCCGGCCAAAACATTCAGTACTTC
few	TRBV7-2	NA	TRBJ1-1	CASSLVTEAFF	TGTGCCAGCAGCTTAGTCACTGAAGCTTTCTTT
NA	TRBV20-1	TRBD2	TRBJ2-3	CSATGLAGGGTDTQYF	TGCAGTGCTACAGGACTAGCGGGAGGTGGGACAGATACGCAGTATTTT
NA	TRBV2	NA	TRBJ1-4	CASSLDTATNEKLFF	TGTGCCAGCAGCCTCGACACAGCAACTAATGAAAAACTGTTTTTT
NA	TRBV20-1	TRBD1	TRBJ1-1	CSARGNRGTEAFF	TGCAGTGCTAGAGGGAACAGGGGGACTGAAGCTTTCTTT
NA	TRBV28	NA	TRBJ2-4	CASSPSKGGKNIQYF	TGTGCCAGCAGTCCTTCTAAGGGTGGCAAAAACATTCAGTACTTC
once	TRBV29-1	NA	TRBJ2-4	CSVGEGRNIQYF	TGCAGCGTTGGTGAGGGGCGAAACATTCAGTACTTC
NA	TRBV10-3	TRBD2	TRBJ2-5	CAISGTSGQETQYF	TGTGCCATCAGCGGGACTAGCGGCCAAGAGACCCAGTACTTC
NA	TRBV6-6	TRBD1	TRBJ2-7	CASSYPQGSDEQYF	TGTGCCAGCAGTTACCCACAGGGGAGCGACGAGCAGTACTTC
NA	TRBV29-1	NA	TRBJ2-2	CSADRQFTGELFF	TGCAGCGCCGACCGACAGTTTACCGGGGAGCTGTTTTTT
NA	TRBV12-3/TRBV12-4	TRBD2	TRBJ2-1	CASSLSSGRVNEQFF	TGTGCCAGCAGTTTGTCCAGCGGGAGGGTCAATGAGCAGTTCTTC
NA	TRBV3-1	NA	TRBJ1-1	CASSQDSENTEAFF	TGTGCCAGCAGCCAAGATTCAGAGAACACTGAAGCTTTCTTT
NA	TRBV20-1	TRBD2	TRBJ2-2	CSATSLAGRVNTGELFF	TGCAGTGCTACATCGCTAGCGGGAAGGGTGAACACCGGGGAGCTGTTTTTT